The table lists the clone carrying this T cell receptor (beta chain) with many counts. Its matching antigen is unknown. This CDR3 contains 14 residues. Germline-derived CDR1 and CDR2 are SGHDT and YYEEEE. Deletions cut 2 bases from V and 2 bases from J, with 11 bases between. This sample is drawn from a study of T cells after yellow fever vaccination. Study results and caveats: Some clonotypes, a small share, were shared between CD4 and CD8 compartments.

By 5'RACE template switching, TCR cDNA was produced, with a universal primer site and UMIs added in the process. TCRdb processed the 5' RACE reads anew with MiXCR; each CDR3 protein has one entry. The table shows under 200,000 distinct CDR3 sequences, with 6% to 7.5% occurring only once. The sequenced sample was CD4+ T cells sorted from PBMCs, obtained about 5 days after the first yellow fever vaccination. The chain employs TRBV5-6 and TRBJ2-7; perhaps D is TRBD1 or TRBD2 (5 bases each). The receptor comes from a man aged 18-30 years who received the YFV17D yellow fever vaccine. The CDR3 loop reads CASSFRDATYEQYV. The CDR3 bases are TGTGCCAGCAGCTTCCGGGACGCCACCTACGAGCAGTACGTC.